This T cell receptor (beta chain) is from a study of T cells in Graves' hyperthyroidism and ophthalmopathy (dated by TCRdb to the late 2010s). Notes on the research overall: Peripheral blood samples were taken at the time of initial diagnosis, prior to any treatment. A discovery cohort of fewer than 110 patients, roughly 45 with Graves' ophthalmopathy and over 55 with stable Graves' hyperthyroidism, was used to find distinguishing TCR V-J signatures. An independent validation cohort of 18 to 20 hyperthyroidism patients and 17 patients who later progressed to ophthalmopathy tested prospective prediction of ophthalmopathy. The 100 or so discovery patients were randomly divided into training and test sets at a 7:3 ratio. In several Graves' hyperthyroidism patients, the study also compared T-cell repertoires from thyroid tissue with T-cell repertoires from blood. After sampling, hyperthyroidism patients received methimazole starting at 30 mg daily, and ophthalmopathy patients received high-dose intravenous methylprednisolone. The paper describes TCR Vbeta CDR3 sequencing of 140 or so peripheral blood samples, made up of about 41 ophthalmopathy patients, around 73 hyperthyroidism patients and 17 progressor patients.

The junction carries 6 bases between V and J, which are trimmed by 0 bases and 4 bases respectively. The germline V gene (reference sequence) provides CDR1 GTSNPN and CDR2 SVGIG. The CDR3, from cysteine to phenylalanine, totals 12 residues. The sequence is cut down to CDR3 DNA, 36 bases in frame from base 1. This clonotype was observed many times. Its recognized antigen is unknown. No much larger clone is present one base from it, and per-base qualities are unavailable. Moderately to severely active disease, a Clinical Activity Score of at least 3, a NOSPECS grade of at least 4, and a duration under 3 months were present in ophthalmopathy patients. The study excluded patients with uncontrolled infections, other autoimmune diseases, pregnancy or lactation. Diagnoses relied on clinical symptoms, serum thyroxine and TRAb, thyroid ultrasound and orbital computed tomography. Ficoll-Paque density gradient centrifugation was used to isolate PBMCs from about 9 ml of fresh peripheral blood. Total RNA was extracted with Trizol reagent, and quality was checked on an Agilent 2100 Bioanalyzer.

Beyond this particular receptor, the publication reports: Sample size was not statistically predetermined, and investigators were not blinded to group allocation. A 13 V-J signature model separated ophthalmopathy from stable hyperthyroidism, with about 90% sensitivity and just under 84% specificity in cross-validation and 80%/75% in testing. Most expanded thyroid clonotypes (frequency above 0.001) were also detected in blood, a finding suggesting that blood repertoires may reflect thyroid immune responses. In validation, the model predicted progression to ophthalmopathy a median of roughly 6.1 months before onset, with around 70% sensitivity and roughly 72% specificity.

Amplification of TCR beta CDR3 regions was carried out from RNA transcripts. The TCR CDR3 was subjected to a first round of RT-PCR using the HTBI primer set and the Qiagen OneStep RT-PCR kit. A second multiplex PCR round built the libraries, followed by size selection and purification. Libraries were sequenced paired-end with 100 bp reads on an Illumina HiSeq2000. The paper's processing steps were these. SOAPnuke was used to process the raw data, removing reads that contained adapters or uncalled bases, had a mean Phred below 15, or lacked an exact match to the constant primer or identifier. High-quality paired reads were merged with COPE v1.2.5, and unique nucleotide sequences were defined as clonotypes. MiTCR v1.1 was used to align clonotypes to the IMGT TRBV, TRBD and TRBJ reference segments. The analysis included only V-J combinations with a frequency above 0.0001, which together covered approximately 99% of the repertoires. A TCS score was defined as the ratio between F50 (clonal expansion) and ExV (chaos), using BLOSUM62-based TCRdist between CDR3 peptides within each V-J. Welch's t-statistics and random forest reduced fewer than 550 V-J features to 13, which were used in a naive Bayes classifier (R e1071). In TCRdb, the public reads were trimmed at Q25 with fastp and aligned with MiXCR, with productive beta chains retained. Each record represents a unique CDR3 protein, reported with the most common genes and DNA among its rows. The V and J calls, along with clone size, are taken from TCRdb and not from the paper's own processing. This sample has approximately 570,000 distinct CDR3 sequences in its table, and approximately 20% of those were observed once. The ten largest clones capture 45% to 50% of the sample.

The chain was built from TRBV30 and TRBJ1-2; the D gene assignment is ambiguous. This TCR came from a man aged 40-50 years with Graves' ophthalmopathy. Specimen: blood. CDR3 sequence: CAWSVNSYGYTF. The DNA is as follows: TGTGCCTGGAGTGTAAACAGCTATGGCTACACCTTC.